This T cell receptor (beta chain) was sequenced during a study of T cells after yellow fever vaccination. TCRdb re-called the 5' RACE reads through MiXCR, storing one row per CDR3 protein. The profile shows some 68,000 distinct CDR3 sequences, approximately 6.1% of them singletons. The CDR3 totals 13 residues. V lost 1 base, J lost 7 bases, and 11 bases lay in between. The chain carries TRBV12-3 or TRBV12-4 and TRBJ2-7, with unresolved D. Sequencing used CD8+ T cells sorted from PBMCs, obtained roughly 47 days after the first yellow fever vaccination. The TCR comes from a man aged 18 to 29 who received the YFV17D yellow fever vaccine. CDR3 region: CASSLEGPEEQYV. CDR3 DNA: TGTGCCAGCAGTTTAGAGGGTCCGGAGGAGCAGTACGTC.